These 2 T cell receptor beta chains came from one sample sequenced in a study of blood T cell repertoires in COVID-19 (dated by TCRdb to about 2020). To prepare the library, the immunoSEQ multiplex PCR assay was applied. What TCRdb holds here is the immuneACCESS table cut down to in-frame rearrangements. Part of the clones is not present; checked against another copy, under half of the missing clones reflect an unresolved V gene, and the others are unexplained. This sample gives more than 45,000 clones in total; roughly four fifths of them show up just once. Around 9.6% of the sample lies in the top ten. The sample consisted of peripheral blood. The receptors derive from a man of 80 years or more with COVID-19, enrolled during active disease.

The chain has TRBV7-9 and TRBJ1-4; 9 nucleotides line up with TRBD1. Germline V lookup: CDR1 SEHNR, CDR2 FQNEAQ (reference sequence). V was clipped by 5 bases and J by 6 bases; unmatched bases: 7. The CDR3 sequence is 15 residues long. The CDR3 coding sequence is TGTGCCAGCAGCCTCAGACAGGGGGAGGATGAAAAACTGTTTTTT. Translated, it gives CASSLRQGEDEKLFF.

This chain connects TRBV3-1 (or the pseudogene TRBV3-2) to TRBJ2-7; 10 nucleotides align to TRBD1. V lost 4 bases and J lost 6; bases outside the gene matches: 6. The CDR3 contains 14 residues. The germline CDR1 and CDR2 sequences are LGHDT and YNNKEL (reference sequence). The CDR3 sequence is CASSLPGQGTEQYF. The CDR3 DNA is TGTGCCAGCAGCCTGCCGGGACAGGGGACCGAGCAGTACTTC.